What follows describes a single T cell receptor (beta chain). Antigen unknown. This entry belongs to a study of T cells in Graves' hyperthyroidism and ophthalmopathy. Study-wide points: In the blood, most expanded thyroid clonotypes above 0.001 appeared as well. Ophthalmopathy onset followed model prediction by a median around 6.9 months.

Patients were excluded because of uncontrolled infection, other autoimmune disease, pregnancy or lactation. This CDR3 region has 16 residues. Per germline, CDR1 SGDLS and CDR2 YYNGEE. V was trimmed by 5 bases and J by 2 bases, leaving 17 bases between them. Researchers amplified the TCR beta CDR3 regions from RNA transcripts. RT-PCR in the first round (using the HTBI primer set) targeted the TCR CDR3. TCRdb called the multiplex PCR reads again in MiXCR, with one record for every CDR3 protein. This sample has 300,000 to 500,000 distinct CDR3 sequences, with around an eighth found just once. This chain joins TRBV9 and TRBJ2-1; unclear D gene. Sequenced: blood. This TCR derives from a man aged 50 to 59 with Graves' ophthalmopathy. The CDR3 reads CASSEPGDFPYNEQFF. The CDR3 DNA reads as TGTGCCAGCAGTGAACCCGGAGACTTCCCCTACAATGAGCAGTTCTTC.